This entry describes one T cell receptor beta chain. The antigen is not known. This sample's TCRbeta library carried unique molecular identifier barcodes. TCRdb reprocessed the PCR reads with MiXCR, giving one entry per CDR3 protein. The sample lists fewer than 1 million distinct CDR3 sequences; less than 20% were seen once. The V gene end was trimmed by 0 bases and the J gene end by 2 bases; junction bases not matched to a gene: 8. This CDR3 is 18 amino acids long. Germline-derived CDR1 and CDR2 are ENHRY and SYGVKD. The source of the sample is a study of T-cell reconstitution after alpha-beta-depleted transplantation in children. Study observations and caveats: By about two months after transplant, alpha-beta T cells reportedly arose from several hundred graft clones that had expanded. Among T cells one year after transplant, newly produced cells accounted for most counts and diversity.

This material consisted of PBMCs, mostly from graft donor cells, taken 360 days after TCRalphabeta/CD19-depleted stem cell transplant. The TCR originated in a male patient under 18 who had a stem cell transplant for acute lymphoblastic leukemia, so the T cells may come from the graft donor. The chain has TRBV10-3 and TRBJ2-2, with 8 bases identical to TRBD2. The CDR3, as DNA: TGTGCCATCAGTGAGTCTCCGACAAGCGGGGGAAACACCGGGGAGCTGTTTTTT. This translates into CAISESPTSGGNTGELFF.